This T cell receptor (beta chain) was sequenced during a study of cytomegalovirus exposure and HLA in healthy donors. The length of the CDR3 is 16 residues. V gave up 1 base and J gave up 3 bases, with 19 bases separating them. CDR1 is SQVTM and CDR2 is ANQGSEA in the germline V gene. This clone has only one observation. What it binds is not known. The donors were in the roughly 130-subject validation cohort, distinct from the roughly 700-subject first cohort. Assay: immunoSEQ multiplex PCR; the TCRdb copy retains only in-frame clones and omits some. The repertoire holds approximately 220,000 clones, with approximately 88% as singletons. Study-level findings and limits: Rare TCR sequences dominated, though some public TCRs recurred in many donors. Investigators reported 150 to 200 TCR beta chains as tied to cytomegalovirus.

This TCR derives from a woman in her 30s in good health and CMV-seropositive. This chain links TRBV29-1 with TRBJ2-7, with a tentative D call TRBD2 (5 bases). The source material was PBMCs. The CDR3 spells CSVEAPTSEGFYEQYF. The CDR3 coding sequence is TGCAGCGTTGAAGCGCCTACTAGTGAGGGTTTCTACGAGCAGTACTTC.